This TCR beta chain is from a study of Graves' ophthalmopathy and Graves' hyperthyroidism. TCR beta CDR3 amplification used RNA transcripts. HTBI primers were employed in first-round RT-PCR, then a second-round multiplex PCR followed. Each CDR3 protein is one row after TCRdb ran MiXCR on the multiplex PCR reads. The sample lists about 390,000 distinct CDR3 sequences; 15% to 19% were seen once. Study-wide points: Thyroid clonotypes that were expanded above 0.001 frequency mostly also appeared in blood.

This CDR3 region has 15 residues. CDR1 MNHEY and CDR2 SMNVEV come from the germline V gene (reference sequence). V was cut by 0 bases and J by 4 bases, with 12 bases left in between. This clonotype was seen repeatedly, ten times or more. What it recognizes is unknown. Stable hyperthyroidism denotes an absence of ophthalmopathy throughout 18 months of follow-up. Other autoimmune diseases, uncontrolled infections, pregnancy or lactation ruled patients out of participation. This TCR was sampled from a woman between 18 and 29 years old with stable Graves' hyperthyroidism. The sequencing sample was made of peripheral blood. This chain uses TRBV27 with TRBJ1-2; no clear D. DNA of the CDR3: TGTGCCAGCAGTTTATCGGGCGGGGATGGCTATGGCTACACCTTC. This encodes CASSLSGGDGYGYTF.